This entry lists 15 T cell receptor beta chains sequenced from one sample in a study of blood T cell repertoires in COVID-19 (TCRdb year 2020). The library relied on the immunoSEQ multiplex PCR assay. This immuneACCESS table, as held by TCRdb, lists in-frame sequences with V and J called but not all clones. Of the missing ones, under half trace to an unresolved V gene in checked studies; the others have no known cause. For this sample there are fewer than 40,000 clones; about 90% appear just once. The top ten clones comprise 5.4% of the sample. The sample taken for sequencing was peripheral blood. All receptors come from a human donor in a cohort sampled during active COVID-19.

This chain uses TRBV28 with TRBJ2-7; D uncertain. This CDR3 spans 10 amino acids. CDR1 MDHEN and CDR2 SYDVKM come from the germline V gene. The CDR3 spells CASSFKVRRV. Here the CDR3 DNA reads TGTGCCAGCAGTTTCAAGGTACGCAGGGTC.

This chain links TRBV28 with TRBJ1-5; a possible D gene is TRBD1 (5 bases). This CDR3 is built from 12 residues. V was clipped by 4 bases and J by 7 bases, with 8 bases between them. The V gene's germline CDR1 is MDHEN and CDR2 SYDVKM. CDR3 residues: CASSSRQQPQHF. The CDR3 DNA follows: TGTGCCAGCAGTTCGCGACAGCAGCCCCAGCATTTT. The complete variable domain, with remaining parts taken from reference TRBV28 and TRBJ1-5, reads DVKVTQSSRYLVKRTGEKVFLECVQDMDHENMFWYRQDPGLGLRLIYFSYDVKMKEKGDIPEGYSVSREKKERFSLILESASTNQTSMYLCASSSRQQPQHFGDGTRLSIL.

This sequence joins TRBV15 and TRBJ1-2; possibly TRBD1 for D (5 bases). Germline assignment: CDR1 LNHNV and CDR2 YYDKDF (reference sequence). The V gene lost 3 bases and the J gene lost 2 bases, with 13 bases spanning the gap. The CDR3 totals 15 residues. In DNA form, the CDR3 reads TGTGCCACCAGCAGGGCCGGGGGGGAGAACTATGGCTACACCTTC. The encoded protein is CATSRAGGENYGYTF.

V gene TRBV3-1 (or the pseudogene TRBV3-2) combines with J gene TRBJ1-1; D not resolved. V lost 1 base, J lost 1 base, and 13 bases lay in between. The CDR3 sequence is 16 residues long. Per the germline V gene, CDR1 is LGHDT and CDR2 is YNNKEL (reference sequence). The DNA for the CDR3 is TGTGCCAGCAGCCAAGGGTCGGCAGGAGGGAACACTGAAGCTTTCTTT. Protein sequence: CASSQGSAGGNTEAFF.

This chain uses TRBV19 with TRBJ2-3; 15 nucleotides align to TRBD2. V lost 5 bases to trimming and J lost 4 bases; unmatched junction nucleotides: 4. The CDR3 loop spans 16 amino acids. In germline, CDR1 is LNHDA, CDR2 SQIVND (reference sequence). CDR3 protein: CASSGLAGGPADTQYF. Written as DNA, the CDR3 is TGTGCCAGTAGTGGACTAGCGGGAGGGCCGGCAGATACGCAGTATTTT.

The rearrangement joins TRBV7-9 to TRBJ1-6, with TRBD1 matching 9 bases. Trimming removed 4 bases from V and 8 bases from J; junction bases left unmatched: 6. This CDR3 has 15 amino acids. Germline V gene lookup returns CDR1 SEHNR and CDR2 FQNEAQ (reference sequence). CDR3 protein: CASSSLTGGDSPLHF. In nucleotides, the CDR3 is TGTGCCAGCAGCTCCCTAACAGGGGGCGATTCACCCCTCCACTTT. Looking up the rest from reference TRBV7-9 and TRBJ1-6 gives the full variable domain: DTGVSQNPRHKITKRGQNVTFRCDPISEHNRLYWYRQTLGQGPEFLTYFQNEAQLEKSRLLSDRFSAERPKGSFSTLEIQRTEQGDSAMYLCASSSLTGGDSPLHFGNGTRLTVT.

This chain joins TRBV24-1 and TRBJ1-2; a weak D match, TRBD1 (6 bases). Germline V gene lookup returns CDR1 KGHDR and CDR2 SFDVKD. The CDR3 runs 14 residues. The germline V and J ends were trimmed by 3 bases and 4 bases, with 11 bases remaining between them. In DNA, the CDR3 is TGTGCCACCAGTGATCCCACAGGGTCCTATGGCTACACCTTC. Translated, it gives CATSDPTGSYGYTF.

The rearrangement links TRBV2 to TRBJ2-5, with a weak D call TRBD2 (6 bases). Germline lookup yields CDR1 SNHLY and CDR2 FYNNEI. V shed 5 bases and J shed 2 bases, with 12 bases lying between them. The CDR3 sequence is 14 residues long. The CDR3 loop is CASSRGVIQETQYF. CDR3 nucleotide sequence: TGTGCCAGCAGTCGCGGGGTCATACAAGAGACCCAGTACTTC.

The chain combines TRBV10-1 with TRBJ1-1; D not certain. The CDR3 is made up of 12 amino acids. Trimming shortened V by 1 base and J by 8 bases, and 8 bases separated the two germline ends. Germline lookup yields CDR1 WNHNN and CDR2 SYGVQD (reference sequence). The CDR3 DNA follows: TGCGCCAGCAGTGAGTTGTCGGGGGAAGCTTTCTTT. Translating gives CASSELSGEAFF.

This sequence joins TRBV6-5 and TRBJ1-5, with TRBD1 matching over 9 bases. V was pared by 6 bases and J by 7 bases, with 4 bases of the junction left unmatched. Germline V gene data show CDR1 as MNHEY and CDR2 as SVGAGI. This CDR3 is built from 13 residues. This CDR3 reads CASRDRGQQPQHF. The CDR3 bases are TGTGCCAGCAGGGACAGGGGCCAGCAGCCCCAGCATTTT.

The rearrangement links TRBV7-9 to TRBJ2-6; D perhaps matches TRBD2 (5 bases). The germline V gene has CDR1 SEHNR and CDR2 FQNEAQ (reference sequence). This CDR3 comprises 14 residues. The V gene lost 4 bases and the J gene lost 10 bases, with 14 bases spanning the gap. In DNA, the CDR3 is TGTGCCAGCAGCTCTCACGGGCGAGGGAACGTCCTGACTTTC. This gives the protein CASSSHGRGNVLTF. The full variable domain, in which reference TRBV7-9 and TRBJ2-6 provide the parts outside the CDR3, is DTGVSQNPRHKITKRGQNVTFRCDPISEHNRLYWYRQTLGQGPEFLTYFQNEAQLEKSRLLSDRFSAERPKGSFSTLEIQRTEQGDSAMYLCASSSHGRGNVLTFGAGSRLTVL.

V gene TRBV28 combines with J gene TRBJ1-4, with 7 bases identical to TRBD1. J lost 7 bases, V lost 2 bases, and 7 bases had no gene match. The CDR3 extends over 15 amino acids. Germline loops: CDR1 MDHEN, CDR2 SYDVKM. The CDR3 DNA follows: TGTGCCAGCAGTTTAGATGGGACAGCTAGTGAAAAACTGTTTTTT. Translation gives CASSLDGTASEKLFF.

This sequence joins TRBV5-1 and TRBJ1-6, with D uncertain. Trimming shortened V by 4 bases and J by 0 bases, and 5 bases separated the two germline ends. CDR3 size: 14 residues. CDR1 is SGHRS and CDR2 is YFSETQ in the germline V gene. The CDR3 bases are TGCGCCAGCAGCGTGAGCTCCTATAATTCACCCCTCCACTTT. It encodes CASSVSSYNSPLHF.

This chain links TRBV7-2 with TRBJ2-5; 7 bases match TRBD2. The CDR3 contains 15 residues. Per germline, CDR1 SGHTA and CDR2 FQGNSA. The J segment lost 5 bases and the V segment lost 3 bases, leaving 9 bases of the junction unmatched. The CDR3 DNA reads TGTGCCAGCAGCTTGCAGCTAACTAGCGTCGAGACCCAGTACTTC. Translating gives CASSLQLTSVETQYF.

The rearrangement uses TRBV7-8 and TRBJ2-2; D remains unclear. CDR3 length equals 12 residues. Germline V gene sequence: CDR1 SGHVS, CDR2 FQNEAQ. V lost 3 bases, J lost 8 bases, and 7 bases lay in between. The CDR3 sequence is CASSFVLGELFF. Written as DNA, the CDR3 is TGTGCCAGCAGCTTTGTATTGGGGGAGCTGTTTTTT. The full variable domain, rest sourced from reference TRBV7-8 and TRBJ2-2, is GAGVSQSPRYKVAKRGQDVALRCDPISGHVSLFWYQQALGQGPEFLTYFQNEAQLDKSGLPSDRFFAERPEGSVSTLKIQRTQQEDSAVYLCASSFVLGELFFGEGSRLTVL.